This entry features one T cell receptor beta chain sequence. This record belongs to a study of blood T cell repertoires in COVID-19. Study-wide context: Researchers got acute and convalescent COVID-19 samples from the United States, Italy and Spain. PBMCs, B-cell-depleted T cells, or T cells were the source of the cDNA or gDNA that made up the material.

V was pared by 2 bases and J by 4 bases, with 15 bases between. In germline, CDR1 is SGHNT, CDR2 YYREEE (reference sequence). This CDR3 comprises 15 residues. Assay used: immunoSEQ multiplex PCR; TCRdb lists only in-frame clones, some missing. The table has approximately 110,000 clones, around 83% seen once. The clonotype was recovered from a woman older than 75 with COVID-19, enrolled during active disease. The chain combines TRBV5-4 with TRBJ1-2; D gene uncertain. The sequenced sample consisted of peripheral blood. CDR3 protein: CASSFGVPTSYGYTF. For the CDR3, the DNA is TGTGCCAGCAGCTTCGGAGTGCCAACCTCCTATGGCTACACCTTC. The whole variable domain, remainder taken from reference TRBV5-4 and TRBJ1-2, is ETGVTQSPTHLIKTRGQQVTLRCSSQSGHNTVSWYQQALGQGPQFIFQYYREEENGRGNFPPRFSGLQFPNYSSELNVNALELDDSALYLCASSFGVPTSYGYTFGSGTRLTVV.